This T cell receptor beta chain was observed in a study of regulatory T cells in long-lasting Graves disease. Whole-study findings and limits: Accuracy might have suffered from few samples. TRBV28 was favored in persistent disease, as were TRBJ1-2 and TRBJ2-5.

Noted time point: newly diagnosed GD, antithyroid drugs for less than 3 months. RNA isolated from PBMCs was used to make the TCR library. The sample holds many counts of this clonotype. The antigen is undetermined. With iRepertoire HTBI primers and Arm-PCR of CDR3 regions, TCR beta libraries were built. TCRdb itself ran the multiplex PCR reads through MiXCR, one entry per CDR3 protein. This sample has 410,000 or so distinct CDR3 sequences, with 15% found just once. Germline V gene data show CDR1 as ENHRY and CDR2 as SYGVKD. The CDR3 totals 13 residues. Trimming left V 6 bases short and J 1 base short, with 10 bases between. These sequences were also reported in another study, on T cells in Graves' hyperthyroidism and ophthalmopathy. That investigation notes: The model's output predicted ophthalmopathy at a median of 6.5 months prior to onset.

V and J are TRBV10-3 and TRBJ2-7; perhaps TRBD2 as D (6 bases). Material: peripheral blood mononuclear cells (PBMCs), obtained at new diagnosis, from a patient treated with antithyroid drugs. The source is a woman in her 30s with Graves disease. The chain's CDR3 is CAISGSSSYEQYF. The DNA of the CDR3 is TGTGCCATCAGCGGGAGTTCGTCCTACGAGCAGTACTTC.